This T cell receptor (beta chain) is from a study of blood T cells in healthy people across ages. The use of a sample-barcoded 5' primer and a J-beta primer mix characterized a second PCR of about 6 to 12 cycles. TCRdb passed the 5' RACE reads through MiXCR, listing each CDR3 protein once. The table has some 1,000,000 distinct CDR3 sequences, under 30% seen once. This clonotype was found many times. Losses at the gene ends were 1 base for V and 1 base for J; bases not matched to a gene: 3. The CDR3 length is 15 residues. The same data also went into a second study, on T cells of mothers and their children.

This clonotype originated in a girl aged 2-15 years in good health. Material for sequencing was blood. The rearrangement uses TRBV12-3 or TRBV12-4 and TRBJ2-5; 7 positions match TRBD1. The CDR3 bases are TGTGCCAGCAGTTTAGGGGCAGGGGGCCAAGAGACCCAGTACTTC. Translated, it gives CASSLGAGGQETQYF.